Below, one T cell receptor beta chain is given with its context. At the DNA level, this CDR3 is encoded by other sequences in the same sample as well. These data come from a study of beta chain features in type 1 diabetes. Expressed TCRB transcripts were sequenced, since all the RNA that had been isolated was reverse transcribed. An average of approximately 4 million reads was obtained for naive, central memory and regulatory T cell samples. Generated by immunoSEQ multiplex PCR, the TCRdb table keeps only in-frame clones and is missing some. Of over 500,000 clones listed, 15% are singletons. Sequencing was performed on naive CD4+ T cells from blood. The sequence was collected from a man aged 18 to 30 in good health.

Here the CDR3 reads CASSPPGLAGGYEQYF. The DNA for the CDR3 is TGTGCCAGCTCACCACCGGGACTAGCGGGAGGCTACGAGCAGTACTTC. The chain employs TRBV18 and TRBJ2-7; 15 nucleotides line up with TRBD2. V lost 0 bases to trimming and J lost 3 bases; unmatched junction nucleotides: 0. This CDR3 spans 16 amino acids. The germline V gene encodes CDR1 KGHSH and CDR2 LQKENI.